In this sample, the clone carrying this T cell receptor (beta chain) turned up many times. The antigen is undetermined. One entry per CDR3 protein, called by TCRdb with MiXCR from the 5' RACE reads. The data show under 35,000 distinct CDR3 sequences, around 3% seen once. Germline V gene lookup returns CDR1 MGHDK and CDR2 SYGVNS. V was clipped by 3 bases and J by 3 bases, with 13 bases between them. There are 15 residues in the CDR3. The entry originates in a study of early T cells in non-severe SARS-CoV-2 infection. Whole-study results and caveats: The matching step, a VDJdb search, favored anti-spike CD8 responses and missed private and CD4 specificities.

The sequence derives from an adult who was a healthcare worker with PCR-confirmed SARS-CoV-2 infection or an uninfected control (not recorded which). The V and J genes are TRBV25-1 and TRBJ2-3; unclear D gene. The sample taken for sequencing was whole blood. As DNA, the CDR3 is TGTGCCAGCAGTGAGTCGCCCATGAGGACAGATACGCAGTATTTT. Its protein product is CASSESPMRTDTQYF.